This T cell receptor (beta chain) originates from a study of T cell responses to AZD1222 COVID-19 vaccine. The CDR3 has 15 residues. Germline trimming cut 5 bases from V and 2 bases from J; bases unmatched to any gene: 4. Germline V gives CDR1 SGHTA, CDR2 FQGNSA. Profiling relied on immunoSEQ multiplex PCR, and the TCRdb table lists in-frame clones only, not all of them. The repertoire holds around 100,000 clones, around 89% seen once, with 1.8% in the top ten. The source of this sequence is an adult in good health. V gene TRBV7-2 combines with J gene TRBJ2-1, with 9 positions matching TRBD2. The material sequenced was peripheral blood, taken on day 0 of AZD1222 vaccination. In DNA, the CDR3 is TGTGCCAGCAGCCCAACTAGCGGGCCCTACAATGAGCAGTTCTTC. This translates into CASSPTSGPYNEQFF.